Below, 15 T cell receptor beta chains from the same sample are listed, as sequenced in a study of blood T cell repertoires in COVID-19. TCRdb's copy holds only in-frame clones and misses some; the assay was immunoSEQ multiplex PCR. The sample holds about 40,000 clones; approximately 90% are singletons and the top ten take 15% to 20%. Sequencing was performed on peripheral blood. The receptor set was obtained from a man aged 50-59 years in a cohort sampled during active COVID-19.

V gene TRBV14 combines with J gene TRBJ1-6; 7 positions agree with TRBD1. This CDR3 has 14 residues. Germline-derived CDR1 and CDR2 are SGHDN and FVKESK. Germline trimming cut 5 bases from V and 9 bases from J; bases unmatched to any gene: 7. CDR3: CASSFRTGGSPLHF. CDR3 bases: TGTGCCAGCAGCTTCCGGACAGGTGGTTCACCCCTCCACTTT.

As concerns this clone: At one end the junction does not follow the germline gene, possibly because of a read error. V gene TRBV19 combines with J gene TRBJ1-4; TRBD1 matches 11 bases. The germline gives CDR1 LNHDA, CDR2 SQIVND (reference sequence). This CDR3 region has 15 residues. DNA for the CDR3: TGTGCCAGTAGTATCGGACAGGGGGCTAACGAAAAACTGTTTTTT. It yields the protein CASSIGQGANEKLFF.

The chain combines TRBV5-4 with TRBJ2-5, with TRBD2 matching over 9 bases. The germline V gene encodes CDR1 SGHNT and CDR2 YYREEE (reference sequence). V gave up 3 bases and J gave up 5 bases; unmatched junction bases: 11. The CDR3 length is 16 residues. CDR3 amino acids: CASSWGRGAGGETQYF. CDR3 DNA: TGTGCCAGCAGCTGGGGGAGGGGCGCGGGAGGGGAGACCCAGTACTTC.

The rearrangement uses TRBV28 and TRBJ2-1; perhaps TRBD2 as D (7 bases). V shed 1 base and J shed 8 bases, with 15 bases lying between them. The CDR3 consists of 15 residues. Germline-derived CDR1 and CDR2 are MDHEN and SYDVKM. CDR3 sequence reads: CASSLYAGGADEQFF. The CDR3 DNA reads as TGTGCCAGCAGTTTATACGCTGGGGGGGCGGATGAGCAGTTCTTC. The entire variable domain, with the rest obtained from reference TRBV28 and TRBJ2-1, is as follows: DVKVTQSSRYLVKRTGEKVFLECVQDMDHENMFWYRQDPGLGLRLIYFSYDVKMKEKGDIPEGYSVSREKKERFSLILESASTNQTSMYLCASSLYAGGADEQFFGPGTRLTVL.

V is TRBV7-9 and J is TRBJ1-2; D gene uncertain. Germline V CDR1 and CDR2: SEHNR, FQNEAQ (reference sequence). Trimming pared 6 bases from V and 6 bases from J, leaving 14 bases between. This CDR3 has 13 amino acids. The DNA for the CDR3 is TGTGCCAGCAGTCCCGCAGGACTTGATGGCTACACCTTC. Amino acids: CASSPAGLDGYTF.

The gene calls are TRBV5-1 and TRBJ2-3, with 8 bases matching TRBD2. Germline V gene data show CDR1 as SGHRS and CDR2 as YFSETQ. The CDR3 is made up of 17 amino acids. J was trimmed by 2 bases and V by 3 bases; bases with no gene match: 11. The chain's CDR3 is CASSYHGGLGPTDTQYF. In nucleotides, the CDR3 is TGCGCCAGCAGCTACCACGGGGGACTAGGACCCACAGATACGCAGTATTTT.

The V and J genes are TRBV9 and TRBJ1-3; 7 bases match TRBD1. The V gene's germline CDR1 is SGDLS and CDR2 YYNGEE. This CDR3 spans 16 amino acids. V shed 3 bases and J 2 bases; nucleotides not matched to a gene: 8. Written as DNA, the CDR3 is TGTGCCAGCAGCGCCCGACAGGGCAGTACTGGAAACACCATATATTTT. Translating gives CASSARQGSTGNTIYF.

The rearrangement uses TRBV6-5 and TRBJ2-1; D possibly corresponds to TRBD2 (5 bases). The CDR3 is made up of 13 amino acids. CDR1 and CDR2 from the germline V gene are MNHEY and SVGAGI. V lost 0 bases and J 5 bases, leaving 5 bases between the germline ends. CDR3: CASSYSGDNEQFF. CDR3 coding DNA: TGTGCCAGCAGTTACTCGGGAGACAATGAGCAGTTCTTC.

The chain links TRBV6-5 to TRBJ1-2; a weak D match, TRBD1 (6 bases). Trimming cost V 0 bases and J 7 bases, with 18 bases left between them. Germline-derived CDR1 and CDR2 are MNHEY and SVGAGI. The CDR3 extends over 16 amino acids. The CDR3 nucleotides are TGTGCCAGCAGTTACTCGAAGATAGGGGGGGAAGGTGGCTACACCTTC. This translates into CASSYSKIGGEGGYTF.

The V gene is TRBV14, the J gene TRBJ1-6; the D is unclear. V lost 4 bases, J lost 8 bases, and 9 bases lay in between. Germline assignment: CDR1 SGHDN and CDR2 FVKESK. This CDR3 region has 13 residues. Here the CDR3 DNA reads TGTGCCAGCAGCCCCGCCCTAGATTCACCCCTCCACTTT. It is translated as CASSPALDSPLHF. The full variable domain, rest sourced from reference TRBV14 and TRBJ1-6, is EAGVTQFPSHSVIEKGQTVTLRCDPISGHDNLYWYRRVMGKEIKFLLHFVKESKQDESGMPNNRFLAERTGGTYSTLKVQPAELEDSGVYFCASSPALDSPLHFGNGTRLTVT.

This clone has just a few counts. V gene TRBV10-1 combines with J gene TRBJ2-4; TRBD2 might be the D (6 bases). Looked up from germline, CDR1 is WNHNN and CDR2 is SYGVQD (reference sequence). The length of the CDR3 is 12 residues. The V gene lost 8 bases and the J gene lost 9 bases, with 14 bases spanning the gap. CDR3 region: CASWGVGGIQYF. The CDR3 DNA sequence: TGCGCCAGCTGGGGGGTTGGGGGCATTCAGTACTTC.

J is TRBJ2-5 and V is TRBV10-3, with D perhaps TRBD2 (6 bases). CDR1 is ENHRY and CDR2 is SYGVKD in the germline V gene. The CDR3 is 17 residues long. V was cut by 2 bases and J by 0 bases, with 16 bases left in between. CDR3 in DNA: TGTGCCATCAGTGAGCCCAATGCGGGGTCGTACCAAGAGACCCAGTACTTC. Translated: CAISEPNAGSYQETQYF.

The chain joins TRBV6-1 to TRBJ2-7; D is perhaps TRBD1 (5 bases). The CDR3 totals 14 residues. Germline lookup yields CDR1 MNHNS and CDR2 SASEGT. With 1 base removed from V and 2 bases from J, the gap between germline ends came to 9 bases. CDR3 protein: CASSEVGRAYEQYV. CDR3 coding DNA: TGTGCCAGCAGTGAAGTGGGCAGGGCCTACGAGCAGTACGTC.

This clone was detected a few times. The chain uses TRBV7-3 and TRBJ2-2; D is possibly TRBD2 (5 bases). Germline CDR1 and CDR2: SGHTA and FQGTGA. The CDR3 contains 13 residues. Trimming took off 4 bases at V and 7 bases at J, with 10 bases between the two ends. The CDR3, as DNA: TGTGCCAGCAGCTCGTCGAGCGGCGGGGAGCTGTTTTTT. The encoded protein is CASSSSSGGELFF.

This clone was picked up one time. This chain links TRBV6-5 with TRBJ2-1; perhaps TRBD2 as D (5 bases). With 4 bases removed from V and 7 bases from J, the gap between germline ends came to 14 bases. This CDR3 contains 14 residues. Per germline, CDR1 MNHEY and CDR2 SVGAGI. In DNA, the CDR3 is TGTGCCAGCAGTTTACTCGGGGTGAGGAATGAGCAGTTCTTC. Amino acid sequence: CASSLLGVRNEQFF.